This T cell receptor (beta chain) appears in the sequencing data of a study of T cells after yellow fever vaccination (dated 2019 in TCRdb). Study-wide context: Libraries from fractions with low cell numbers were prepared with the SMART-Seq v4 Ultra Low Input RNA kit. To track T-cell clones before and after primary and booster YFV17D yellow fever vaccination, bulk TCR alpha and beta repertoires were sequenced longitudinally. Blood samples were taken at several timepoints before and after primary and secondary immunization, and bulk PBMC replicates and cell subsets were isolated. Two healthy male donors, one aged 18 to 29 and one aged 30 to 40 years, were included in the cohort. What the study reported, not specific to this receptor: Compared with the primary T-cell response, the secondary T-cell response was weaker but faster, peaking on day 5 rather than day 15. The study included only two donors, which limits how far the findings can be generalized. After the booster, most of the clones that had expanded following primary vaccination were detected again (just under 97% of CD4 and 88% of CD8), which suggests that memory was broadly maintained. A small fraction of clonotypes showed up in both the CD4 and CD8 compartments, probably as a result of convergent recombination. Computational filtering was required because FACS-sorted repertoires could contain abundant contaminating clonotypes from the bulk population.

Turning to this clonotype: The antigen it binds to is not known. No much larger clone exists at a distance of one base, and base qualities are not known.

The sample's treatment or condition label, decoded: live attenuated yellow fever vaccine strain. Two biological replicates of bulk PBMCs were collected at each blood-draw timepoint. PBMCs were isolated from peripheral blood using a standard Ficoll-Paque protocol. RNA was extracted with TriZol from bulk PBMCs, CD4 and CD8 fractions, and dextramer-positive and dextramer-negative fractions. Synthesis of TCR cDNA relied on 5'RACE template switching, a step that introduced a universal primer site along with unique molecular identifiers. cDNA synthesis was primed from both the TCR alpha and TCR beta constant segments. Library amplification involved two PCR steps, and the second step added sample barcodes and sequencing adapters. Libraries were sequenced on Illumina HiSeq 2500 (2x100 bp) or NovaSeq (2x150 bp). Processing in the source paper ran as follows. Demultiplexing of reads and collapsing into UMI consensus sequences were performed with MIGEC, and V(D)J alignment was carried out with MiXCR. Using edgeR on replicate PBMC samples, clonotypes were called vaccine-responding if FDR was below 0.01 and the log2 fold change was above 5 up to day 15. CD4 or CD8 identity was assigned to each bulk clonotype according to whether the clonotype was present at higher abundance in the sequenced CD4 repertoire or the sequenced CD8 repertoire. The public reads were reanalyzed by TCRdb: fastp trimming at Q25, MiXCR alignment, in-frame beta chains only. CDR3 protein duplicates are merged, each entry listing the most common genes and DNA. The V and J calls follow TCRdb's processing rather than the paper's. The sample records under 550,000 distinct CDR3 sequences, 20% to 25% of which are singletons. The biggest ten clones account for 15% to 20% of the sample.

For this chain, trimming is 5 bases at the V end and 7 bases at the J end, and the number of junction bases without a gene match is 10. CDR1 and CDR2 are read off the germline V gene (reference sequence) as DFQATT and SNEGSKA. The CDR3 numbers 14 residues from cysteine through phenylalanine. The CDR3 DNA has 42 bases and is translated from base 1. The receptor comes from a man younger than 35 who received the YFV17D yellow fever vaccine. The sequence is built from TRBV20-1 and TRBJ1-2, with 10 middle bases fitting TRBD1. The sample here was PBMCs, taken roughly 23 days after the first yellow fever vaccination. The DNA sequence follows: TGCAGTGCTGGACGACAGGGGGCGCGAAGTGGCTACACCTTC. Its coded protein is CSAGRQGARSGYTF.